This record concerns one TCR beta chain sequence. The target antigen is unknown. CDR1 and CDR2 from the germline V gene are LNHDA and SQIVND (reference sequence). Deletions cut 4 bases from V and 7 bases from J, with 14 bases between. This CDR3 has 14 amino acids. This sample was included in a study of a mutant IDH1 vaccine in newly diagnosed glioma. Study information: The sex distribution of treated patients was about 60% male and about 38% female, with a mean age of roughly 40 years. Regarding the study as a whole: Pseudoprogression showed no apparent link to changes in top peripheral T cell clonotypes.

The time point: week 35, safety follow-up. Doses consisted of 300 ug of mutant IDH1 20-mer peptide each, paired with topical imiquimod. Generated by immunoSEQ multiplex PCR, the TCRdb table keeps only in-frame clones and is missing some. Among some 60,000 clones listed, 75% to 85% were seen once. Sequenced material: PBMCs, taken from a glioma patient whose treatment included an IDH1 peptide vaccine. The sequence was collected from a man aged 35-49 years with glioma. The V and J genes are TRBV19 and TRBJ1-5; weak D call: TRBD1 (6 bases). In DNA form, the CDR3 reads TGTGCCAGTAGTACTCAGGGGTGGTGGCAGCCCCAGCATTTT. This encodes CASSTQGWWQPQHF.